The rows below give T cell receptor beta chains drawn from one sample of a study of T cells after yellow fever vaccination. TCRdb fed the 5' RACE reads into MiXCR, producing one record per CDR3 protein. The sample has over 200,000 distinct CDR3 sequences, approximately 6.7% seen once; the top ten hold around 1%. This sample comprised CD4+ T cells sorted from PBMCs, obtained on the day of the yellow fever booster vaccination. These receptors were taken from a young man who received the YFV17D yellow fever vaccine. CDR3s include the opening cysteine and the closing phenylalanine or tryptophan. The D gene is left open where the match is weak. Clone size is given for some rows only: seen once, a few or many times, or a class if the clone is expanded.

>TRBV30|TRBJ2-2|few|TRBD2
TGTGCCTGGAGTGTGAGAACTAGCGGACTAAGCACCGGGGAGCTGTTTTTT
CAWSVRTSGLSTGELFF
>TRBV5-1|TRBJ2-4|.|.
TGCGCCAGCAGTATAGCCCTCGGCCAAAACATTCAGTACTTC
CASSIALGQNIQYF
>TRBV12-3/TRBV12-4|TRBJ1-1|.|.
TGTGCCAGCAGTCTAAGGGGACAGAACACTGAAGCTTTCTTT
CASSLRGQNTEAFF
>TRBV20-1|TRBJ2-7|many|TRBD2
TGCAGTGGAGCTGGTCTAGCGGGGATTATGGGCGAGCAGTACTTC
CSGAGLAGIMGEQYF
>TRBV20-1|TRBJ2-2|few|.
TGCAGTGCTAGAATTGGTAACACCGGGGAGCTGTTTTTT
CSARIGNTGELFF
>TRBV7-2|TRBJ2-3|many|TRBD2
TGTGCCAGCAGCCCCGAAGCGGGACGCACAGATACGCAGTATTTT
CASSPEAGRTDTQYF
>TRBV4-3|TRBJ1-2|many|TRBD1
TGCGCCAGCAGCCTAGAGGACAGGGCAAATGGCTACACCTTC
CASSLEDRANGYTF
>TRBV15|TRBJ2-7|.|TRBD2
TGTGCCACCAGCAGACGCGGTAGCGGGAGGGAACAGCAGTACTTC
CATSRRGSGREQQYF
>TRBV20-1|TRBJ1-5|.|.
TGCAGTGCTAGCGGTTCCTCTTGGAATCAGCCCCAGCATTTT
CSASGSSWNQPQHF
>TRBV11-2|TRBJ2-1|.|.
TGTGCCAGCAGCTTAGATGGGCTTACCACCAATGAGCAGTTCTTC
CASSLDGLTTNEQFF
>TRBV15|TRBJ2-2|.|TRBD2
TGTGCCACCAGCAGAGAACTAGCGGTGACCGGGGAGCTGTTTTTT
CATSRELAVTGELFF